This T cell receptor (beta chain) appears in the sequencing data of a study of human T cells and chemical hapten exposure. Study-level points and caveats: Significantly greater numbers of large CDR3 similarity clusters came from expanded TCRs than from controls. Among TCRs, those above 1 in 1000 frequency were unaffected by DPC sensitization.

The time point denotes: pre-sensitization, week 0. Treatment denoted: therapeutic diphenylcyclopropenone sensitization with weekly scalp DPC. Alopecia patients, 18 to 70 years old and DPC-suitable, served as donors. This CDR3 spans 16 amino acids. V dropped 7 bases and J dropped 3; count of bases not matched to a gene: 15. CDR1 and CDR2 (germline): SGHRS, YFSETQ. Individual cDNA molecules each carried unique molecular identifiers attached by the library. TCRdb re-derived calls from the RACE reads in MiXCR, one entry per CDR3 protein. The data show about 110,000 distinct CDR3 sequences, more than 10% seen once. In the case of this clonotype: Its antigen is not identified.

The rearrangement joins TRBV5-1 to TRBJ2-7; 8 nucleotides agree with TRBD1. The specimen was whole blood, collected in connection with sensitization to the hapten diphenylcyclopropenone (DPC). This sequence originates from a woman aged 45-65 years with alopecia areata. Some clones in this sample may be carry-over from other donors' samples. In DNA, the CDR3 is TGCGCCAGCTCCTCTCAGGGGGCGCTTTCCCTCTACGAGCAGTACTTC. It is translated as CASSSQGALSLYEQYF. Drawing the rest from reference TRBV5-1 and TRBJ2-7, the complete variable domain is KAGVTQTPRYLIKTRGQQVTLSCSPISGHRSVSWYQQTPGQGLQFLFEYFSETQRNKGNFPGRFSGRQFSNSRSEMNVSTLELGDSALYLCASSSQGALSLYEQYFGPGTRLTVT.